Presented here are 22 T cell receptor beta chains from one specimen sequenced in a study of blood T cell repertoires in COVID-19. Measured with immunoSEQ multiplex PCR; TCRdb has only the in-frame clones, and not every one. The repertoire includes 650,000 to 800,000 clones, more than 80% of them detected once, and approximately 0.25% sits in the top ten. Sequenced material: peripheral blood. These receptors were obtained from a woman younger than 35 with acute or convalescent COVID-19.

DNA of the CDR3: TGTGCCAGCAGCTTCAGGGGGGACACCTACGAGCAGTACTTC. Amino acids: CASSFRGDTYEQYF. The V gene is TRBV11-2, the J gene TRBJ2-7; D possibly corresponds to TRBD1 (7 bases). The V and J ends lost 3 bases and 2 bases respectively, with 11 bases between them. CDR3 length: 14 residues. Germline CDR1 SGHAT, CDR2 FQNNGV.

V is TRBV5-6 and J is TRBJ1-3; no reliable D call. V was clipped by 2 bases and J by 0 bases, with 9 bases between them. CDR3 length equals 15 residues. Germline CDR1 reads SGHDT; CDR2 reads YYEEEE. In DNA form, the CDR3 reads TGTGCCAGCAGCTTAAGAGGCCACTCTGGAAACACCATATATTTT. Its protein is CASSLRGHSGNTIYF.

The CDR3 spells CASSIGQATLYGYTF. The CDR3 nucleotides read TGTGCCAGTAGTATAGGACAGGCGACCCTCTATGGCTACACCTTC. V and J are TRBV19 and TRBJ1-2; tentatively, D is TRBD1 (6 bases). Trimming left V 1 base short and J 4 bases short, with 13 bases between. The germline gives CDR1 LNHDA, CDR2 SQIVND (reference sequence). This CDR3 has 15 residues.

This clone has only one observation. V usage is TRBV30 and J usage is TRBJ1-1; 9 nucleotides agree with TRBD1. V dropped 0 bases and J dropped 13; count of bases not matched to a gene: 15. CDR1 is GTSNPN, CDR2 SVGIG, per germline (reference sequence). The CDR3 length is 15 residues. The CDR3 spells CAWSVLEGQGQIDFF. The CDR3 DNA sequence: TGTGCCTGGAGTGTACTAGAGGGACAGGGTCAAATTGATTTCTTT.

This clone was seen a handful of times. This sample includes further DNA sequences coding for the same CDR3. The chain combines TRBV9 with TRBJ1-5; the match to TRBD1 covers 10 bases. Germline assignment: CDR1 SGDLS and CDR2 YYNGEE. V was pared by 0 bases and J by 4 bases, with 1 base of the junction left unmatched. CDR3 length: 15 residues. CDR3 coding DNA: TGTGCCAGCAGCGTAGGACAGGGGGCGAATCAGCCCCAGCATTTT. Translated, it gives CASSVGQGANQPQHF.

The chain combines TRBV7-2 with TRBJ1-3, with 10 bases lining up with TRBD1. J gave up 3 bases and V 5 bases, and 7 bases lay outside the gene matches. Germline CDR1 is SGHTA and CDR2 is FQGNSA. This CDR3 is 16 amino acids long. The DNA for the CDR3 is TGTGCCAGCAGCCCTAAGGGGACAGGGGTTGGAAACACCATATATTTT. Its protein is CASSPKGTGVGNTIYF.

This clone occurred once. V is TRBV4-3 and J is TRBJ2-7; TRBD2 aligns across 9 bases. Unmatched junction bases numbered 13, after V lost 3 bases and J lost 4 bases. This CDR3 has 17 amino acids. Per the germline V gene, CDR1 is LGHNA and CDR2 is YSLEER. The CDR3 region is CASSHFLSTAGGYEQYF. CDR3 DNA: TGCGCCAGCAGCCACTTTCTATCGACTGCGGGGGGGTACGAGCAGTACTTC.

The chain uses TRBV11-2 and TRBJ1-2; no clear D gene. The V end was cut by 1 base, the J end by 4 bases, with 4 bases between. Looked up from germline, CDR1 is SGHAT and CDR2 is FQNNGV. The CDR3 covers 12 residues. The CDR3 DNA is TGTGCCAGCAGCTTAGGGGCCTATGGCTACACCTTC. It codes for CASSLGAYGYTF.

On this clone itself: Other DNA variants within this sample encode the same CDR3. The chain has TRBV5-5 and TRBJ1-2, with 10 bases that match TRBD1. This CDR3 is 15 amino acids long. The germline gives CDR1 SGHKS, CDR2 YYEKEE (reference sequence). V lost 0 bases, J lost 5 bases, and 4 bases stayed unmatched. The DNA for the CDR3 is TGTGCCAGCAGCTTGGGACGACAGGGGGCGTATGGCTACACCTTC. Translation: CASSLGRQGAYGYTF.

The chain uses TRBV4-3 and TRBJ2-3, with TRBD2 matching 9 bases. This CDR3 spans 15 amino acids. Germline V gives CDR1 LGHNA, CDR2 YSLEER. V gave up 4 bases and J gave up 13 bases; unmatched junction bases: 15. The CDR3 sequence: CASSPTSGLPLQEYF. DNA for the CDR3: TGCGCCAGCAGCCCGACTAGCGGACTACCCTTACAGGAGTATTTT.

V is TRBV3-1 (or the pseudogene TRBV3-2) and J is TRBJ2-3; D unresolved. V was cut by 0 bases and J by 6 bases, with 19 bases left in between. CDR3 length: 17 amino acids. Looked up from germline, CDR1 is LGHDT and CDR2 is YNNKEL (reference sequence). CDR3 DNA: TGTGCCAGCAGCCAAGACGTGGCTAGATTGACGGCGGATACGCAGTATTTT. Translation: CASSQDVARLTADTQYF.

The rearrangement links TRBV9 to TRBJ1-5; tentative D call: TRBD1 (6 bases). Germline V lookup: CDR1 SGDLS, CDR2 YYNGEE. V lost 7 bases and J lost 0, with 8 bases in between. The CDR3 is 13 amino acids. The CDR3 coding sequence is TGTGCCAGCGGGGACACTAGCAATCAGCCCCAGCATTTT. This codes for CASGDTSNQPQHF. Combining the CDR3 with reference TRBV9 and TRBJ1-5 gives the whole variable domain DSGVTQTPKHLITATGQRVTLRCSPRSGDLSVYWYQQSLDQGLQFLIQYYNGEERAKGNILERFSAQQFPDLHSELNLSSLELGDSALYFCASGDTSNQPQHFGDGTRLSIL.

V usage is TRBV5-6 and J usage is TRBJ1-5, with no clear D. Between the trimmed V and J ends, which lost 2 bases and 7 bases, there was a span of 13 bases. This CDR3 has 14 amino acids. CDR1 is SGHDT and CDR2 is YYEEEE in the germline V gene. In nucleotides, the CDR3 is TGTGCCAGCAGCTTCGCCGCAGTTGAACAGCCCCAGCATTTT. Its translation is CASSFAAVEQPQHF. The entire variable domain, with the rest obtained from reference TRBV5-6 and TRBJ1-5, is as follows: DAGVTQSPTHLIKTRGQQVTLRCSPKSGHDTVSWYQQALGQGPQFIFQYYEEEERQRGNFPDRFSGHQFPNYSSELNVNALLLGDSALYLCASSFAAVEQPQHFGDGTRLSIL.

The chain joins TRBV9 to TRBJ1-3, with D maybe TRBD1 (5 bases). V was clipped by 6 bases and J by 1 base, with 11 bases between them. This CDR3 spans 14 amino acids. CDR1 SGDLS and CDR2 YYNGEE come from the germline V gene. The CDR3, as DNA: TGTGCCAGCACTCCTAGGGGATCTGGAAACACCATATATTTT. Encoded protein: CASTPRGSGNTIYF.

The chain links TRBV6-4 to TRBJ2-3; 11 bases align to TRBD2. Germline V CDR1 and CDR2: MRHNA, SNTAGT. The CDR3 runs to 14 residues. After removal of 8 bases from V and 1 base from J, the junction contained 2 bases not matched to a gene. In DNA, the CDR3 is TGTGCCAGCTCGACTAGCGGGGGCACAGATACGCAGTATTTT. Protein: CASSTSGGTDTQYF.

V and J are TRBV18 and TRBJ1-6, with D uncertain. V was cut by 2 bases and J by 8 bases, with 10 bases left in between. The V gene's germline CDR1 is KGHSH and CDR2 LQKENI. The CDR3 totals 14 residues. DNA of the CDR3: TGTGCCAGCTCACCAGGCGGTGCCTATTCACCCCTCCACTTT. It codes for CASSPGGAYSPLHF.

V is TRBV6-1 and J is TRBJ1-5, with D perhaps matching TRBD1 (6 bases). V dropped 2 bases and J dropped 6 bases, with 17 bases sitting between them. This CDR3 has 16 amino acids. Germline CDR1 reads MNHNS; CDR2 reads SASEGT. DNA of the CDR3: TGTGCCAGCAGTGAACAGTCAGGGGCAGGCGGTCAGCCCCAGCATTTT. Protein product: CASSEQSGAGGQPQHF.

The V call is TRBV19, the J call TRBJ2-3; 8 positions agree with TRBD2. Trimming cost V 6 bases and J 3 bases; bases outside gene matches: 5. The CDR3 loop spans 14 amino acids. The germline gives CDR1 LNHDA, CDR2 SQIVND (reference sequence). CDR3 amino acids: CASRDSGATDTQYF. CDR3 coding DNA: TGTGCCAGTAGGGATAGCGGGGCTACAGATACGCAGTATTTT.

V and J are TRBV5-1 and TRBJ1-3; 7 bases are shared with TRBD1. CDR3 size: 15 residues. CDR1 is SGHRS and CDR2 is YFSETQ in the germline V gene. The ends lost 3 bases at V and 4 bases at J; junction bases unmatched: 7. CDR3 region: CASSYPRDRGNTIYF. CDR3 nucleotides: TGCGCCAGCAGCTACCCCCGGGACAGAGGAAACACCATATATTTT.

The CDR3 sequence is CAWSVQEPYGYTF. CDR3 sequence (DNA): TGTGCCTGGAGTGTACAGGAGCCCTATGGCTACACCTTC. The chain uses TRBV30 and TRBJ1-2; perhaps TRBD1 as D (5 bases). This CDR3 region has 13 residues. Trimming pared 0 bases from V and 4 bases from J, leaving 9 bases between. The germline V gene has CDR1 GTSNPN and CDR2 SVGIG (reference sequence). Based on the CDR3 plus reference TRBV30 and TRBJ1-2, the full variable domain is SQTIHQWPATLVQPVGSPLSLECTVEGTSNPNLYWYRQAAGRGLQLLFYSVGIGQISSEVPQNLSASRPQDRQFILSSKKLLLSDSGFYLCAWSVQEPYGYTFGSGTRLTVV.

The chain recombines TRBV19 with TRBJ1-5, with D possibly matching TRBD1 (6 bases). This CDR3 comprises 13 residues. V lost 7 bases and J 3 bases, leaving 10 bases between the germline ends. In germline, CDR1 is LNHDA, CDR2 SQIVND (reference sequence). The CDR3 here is CASKRDNNQPQHF. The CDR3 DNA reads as TGTGCCAGTAAAAGGGACAACAATCAGCCCCAGCATTTT.

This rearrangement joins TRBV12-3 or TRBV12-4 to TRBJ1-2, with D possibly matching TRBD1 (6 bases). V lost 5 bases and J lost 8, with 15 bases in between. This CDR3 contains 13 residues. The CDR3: CASSLRGTKGYTF. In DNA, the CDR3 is TGTGCCAGCAGTCTAAGGGGGACGAAAGGCTACACCTTC.